The source of this T cell receptor beta chain is a study of metastatic and nonmetastatic thyroid tumors. At the level of the study: A comparison of repertoires was made across blood and tumor or nodule tissue from malignant and benign thyroid patients.

Patients were all untreated before their thyroid surgery. In the original processing: What underpinned the distant-metastasis classifier for papillary thyroid cancer was the set of CDR3 differences across clinicopathological groups. TCRdb reprocessed the PCR reads using MiXCR. The V and J calls here are based on TCRdb, not the publication. The top ten hold over 20% of the sample, which has around 15,000 clones, roughly 26% seen once. J gave up 9 bases and V 1 base, and 15 bases lay outside the gene matches. From germline, CDR1 is MNHNS and CDR2 SASEGT. CDR3 length equals 17 residues. The chain uses TRBV6-1 and TRBJ2-7; TRBD2 matches 10 bases. Sequencing was performed on tumor tissue. The receptor was isolated from a female donor with papillary thyroid cancer or a benign thyroid nodule (not recorded which). Some clones in this sample may be carry-over from other donors' samples. The CDR3 sequence: CASSEGAWSGRARGQYF. The CDR3 bases are TGTGCCAGCAGTGAAGGCGCGTGGAGCGGGAGGGCCCGTGGGCAGTACTTC.